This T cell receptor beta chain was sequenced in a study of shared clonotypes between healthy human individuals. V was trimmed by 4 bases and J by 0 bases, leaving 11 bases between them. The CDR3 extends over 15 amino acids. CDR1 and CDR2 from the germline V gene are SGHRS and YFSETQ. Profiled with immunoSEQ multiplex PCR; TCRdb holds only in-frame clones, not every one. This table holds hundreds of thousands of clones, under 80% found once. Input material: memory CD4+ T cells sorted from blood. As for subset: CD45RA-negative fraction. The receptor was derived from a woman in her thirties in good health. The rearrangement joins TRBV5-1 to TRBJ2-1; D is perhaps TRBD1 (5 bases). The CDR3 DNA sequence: TGCGCCAGCAGCGTACAGGCGAGCTCCTACAATGAGCAGTTCTTC. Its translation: CASSVQASSYNEQFF.